Shown below are 27 T cell receptor beta chains from a single sample sequenced in a study of tumor-infiltrating lymphocytes in primary liver carcinoma. Making TCR beta cDNA involved roughly 0.55 ug total RNA and a constant-region primer. Each TCR beta library was derived from three nested multiplex PCR rounds that employed slightly modified ARM-PCR. Amplification in the first two PCR rounds was performed using TRBV1-TRBV30 forward primers and a C-beta reverse primer for 10 cycles each. MiXCR, applied by TCRdb to the multiplex PCR reads, yields one record per CDR3 protein. The data hold around 190,000 distinct CDR3 sequences, with around four fifths observed a single time. The roughly 19-32 mg bulk tissue piece was not sorted before simultaneous RNA and DNA extraction. The sequencing sample was made of tumor tissue from primary liver carcinoma. The receptors were sampled from a middle-aged man with primary liver carcinoma and hepatitis B virus infection.

The chain couples TRBV4-2 to TRBJ1-6, with D possibly matching TRBD1 (5 bases). The CDR3 sequence is 15 residues long. The V end lost 1 base, the J end lost 10 bases, and 14 bases lay between the germline ends. Germline CDR1 reads LGHNA; CDR2 reads YNFKEQ. The CDR3 is CASSQAGAKESPLHF. Written as DNA, the CDR3 is TGTGCCAGCAGCCAAGCTGGGGCTAAGGAATCACCCCTCCACTTT.

In regard to this clonotype: One base away lies a much larger clone, so this may be a sequencing read error. The rearrangement uses TRBV29-1 and TRBJ2-5, with D possibly being TRBD1 (6 bases). There are 11 residues in the CDR3. Looked up from germline, CDR1 is SQVTM and CDR2 is ANQGSEA. The CDR3 DNA sequence: TGCGGCGTTACTCAGGGGCAGACCCAGTACTTC. Residues: CGVTQGQTQYF.

This clonotype was detected a few times. The V call is TRBV28, the J call TRBJ2-1, with D maybe TRBD2 (6 bases). With 6 bases removed from V and 0 bases from J, the gap between germline ends came to 9 bases. The CDR3 is made up of 14 amino acids. Looked up from germline, CDR1 is MDHEN and CDR2 is SYDVKM. This chain's CDR3 is CASSLASSYNEQFF. DNA of the CDR3: TGTGCCAGCAGCCTAGCGTCCTCCTACAATGAGCAGTTCTTC.

As concerns this clonotype: A read error may explain this, as a much larger clone is one base away. J is TRBJ1-5 and V is TRBV28; the D is unclear. Germline CDR1 reads MDHEN; CDR2 reads SYDVKM. This CDR3 is 18 amino acids long. V was cut by 3 bases and J by 1 base, with 19 bases left in between. In DNA form, the CDR3 reads TGTGCCAGCAGTTTCTCGGGAGGAGGGAGGATGAGCAATCAGCCCCAGCATTTT. It specifies CASSFSGGGRMSNQPQHF.

This sequence joins TRBV11-1 and TRBJ2-7; no clear D gene. Germline lookup yields CDR1 SGHAT and CDR2 FQDESV (reference sequence). This CDR3 contains 13 residues. Trimming cost V 6 bases and J 11 bases, with 20 bases left between them. CDR3 in amino acids: CASRGKRSHEEYF. In DNA, the CDR3 is TGTGCCAGCAGGGGGAAGCGATCCCATGAGGAGTACTTC.

Comments on this clonotype: An end of the junction differs from the germline gene, which may be a read error. The chain recombines TRBV5-4 with TRBJ2-1; D may be TRBD2 (6 bases). There are 14 residues in the CDR3. Germline V lookup: CDR1 SGHNT, CDR2 YYREEE (reference sequence). The CDR3 region is CASNPGGGNNEQFF. CDR3 sequence (DNA): TGTGCTAGCAACCCTGGAGGCGGGAACAATGAGCAGTTCTTC.

Comments on this clonotype: Just one base apart from a much larger clone, this may be a read error. The V gene is TRBV12-3 or TRBV12-4, the J gene TRBJ1-6; D not certain. This CDR3 has 13 residues. As DNA, the CDR3 is TGTGTCAGCAGTTTGGGGTATCACTCACCCCTCCACTTT. Residues: CVSSLGYHSPLHF.

The CDR3 coding sequence is TGTGCCAGCAACGCCCGACAGGGGCCCGGGGAGCTGTTTTTT. Translated, it gives CASNARQGPGELFF. The gene calls are TRBV5-4 and TRBJ2-2, with 8 bases fitting TRBD1. After removal of 6 bases from V and 6 bases from J, the junction contained 7 bases not matched to a gene. CDR1 and CDR2 (germline): SGHNT, YYREEE (reference sequence). CDR3 size: 14 residues.

Note on this clonotype: At one of its ends the junction is not consistent with the germline gene, which may arise from a read error. V usage is TRBV13 and J usage is TRBJ2-4, with D perhaps TRBD1 or TRBD2 (5 bases each). The CDR3 runs 16 residues. Germline CDR1 reads PRHDT; CDR2 reads FYEKMQ (reference sequence). The CDR3 DNA follows: TGTGCCAGCAGCCTAGGGACGGGACGGCTACAAAGCATCCAGTACTTC. This codes for CASSLGTGRLQSIQYF.

The V call is TRBV11-1, the J call TRBJ2-5, with TRBD2 matching 10 bases. Germline V lookup: CDR1 SGHAT, CDR2 FQDESV (reference sequence). Germline trimming cut 7 bases from V and 4 bases from J; bases unmatched to any gene: 9. The CDR3 has 15 residues. CDR3 coding DNA: TGTGCCAGCACCATCAAGAGACTAGCGGGAGAGACCCAGTACTTC. It is translated as CASTIKRLAGETQYF.

Points on this clonotype: A clone one base away is much larger, so this may be a read error. V gene TRBV28 combines with J gene TRBJ1-1; D ambiguous. V was clipped by 3 bases and J by 6 bases, with 11 bases between them. Germline CDR1 is MDHEN and CDR2 is SYDVKM. CDR3 length equals 13 residues. In DNA form, the CDR3 reads TGTGCCAGCAGTTTGGGCCTGCTCGCTGAAGCTTTCTTT. Its translation is CASSLGLLAEAFF.

There are many counts of this clonotype. The V gene is TRBV6-1, the J gene TRBJ2-3; possible D gene TRBD1, 5 bases. This CDR3 has 14 amino acids. Germline V gene lookup returns CDR1 MNHNS and CDR2 SASEGT. V was shortened by 1 base and J by 2 bases, with 7 bases between the two germline ends. CDR3 bases: TGTGCCAGCAGTGAAGGGGGCACCACAGATACGCAGTATTTT. Its translation: CASSEGGTTDTQYF.

With respect to this clonotype: One junction end disagrees with the germline gene, perhaps due to a read error. V usage is TRBV5-5 and J usage is TRBJ2-7, with 8 bases matching TRBD1. This CDR3 is 16 amino acids long. Per germline, CDR1 SGHKS and CDR2 YYEKEE (reference sequence). The DNA for the CDR3 is TGTGCAAGCAGCTTGGCCTGGCCAGGGGGCAAGTACGAGCAGTACTTC. It specifies CASSLAWPGGKYEQYF.

The chain employs TRBV4-3 and TRBJ2-1; 15 nucleotides agree with TRBD2. This CDR3 has 18 residues. The ends lost 6 bases at V and 16 bases at J; junction bases unmatched: 22. The germline gives CDR1 LGHNA, CDR2 YSLEER. The CDR3 nucleotides are TGCGCCAGCAGACTGGATTGGACTAGCGGGAGGGCCTGGAATGAGCTATTCTTC. Its translation is CASRLDWTSGRAWNELFF.

This clonotype was seen many times. The chain couples TRBV7-8 to TRBJ1-2, with 7 bases identical to TRBD1. CDR1 and CDR2 from the germline V gene are SGHVS and FQNEAQ. CDR3 length: 16 amino acids. The ends lost 0 bases at V and 4 bases at J; junction bases unmatched: 8. The CDR3 DNA reads as TGTGCCAGCAGCTTAGCGGGCCGACAGGGAGGCTATGGCTACACCTTC. Its translation is CASSLAGRQGGYGYTF.

The sample holds a few counts of this clonotype. Just one base apart from a much larger clone, this may be a read error. J is TRBJ2-1 and V is TRBV6-1, with D possibly TRBD1 on 6 matching bases. The CDR3 is made up of 14 amino acids. From germline, CDR1 is MNHNS and CDR2 SASEGT. Between the trimmed V and J ends, which lost 7 bases and 0 bases, there was a span of 10 bases. Here the CDR3 reads CASNSGDSYNEQFF. CDR3 sequence (DNA): TGTGCCAGCAACTCAGGGGACTCCTACAATGAGCAGTTCTTC.

This clonotype was recorded many times. The CDR3 DNA follows: TGCAGCGCGGGACAGCAAAATGAAAAACTGTTTTTT. Residues: CSAGQQNEKLFF. This rearrangement joins TRBV29-1 to TRBJ1-4; TRBD1 matches 7 bases. The CDR3 consists of 12 residues. J was trimmed by 5 bases and V by 7 bases; bases with no gene match: 4. Germline V gene lookup returns CDR1 SQVTM and CDR2 ANQGSEA.

The chain joins TRBV6-1 to TRBJ2-3; tentatively, D is TRBD1 (5 bases). The CDR3 consists of 15 residues. The V gene's germline CDR1 is MNHNS and CDR2 SASEGT. Trimming took off 11 bases at V and 3 bases at J, with 21 bases between the two ends. CDR3 coding DNA: TGTGCCGCAGCCCCCATAGGGGCGATTACAGATACGCAGTATTTT. Its translation: CAAAPIGAITDTQYF.

As concerns this clonotype: An end of the junction does not agree with germline; a read error may underlie this. The rearrangement uses TRBV6-1 and TRBJ2-7; a weak D match, TRBD2 (6 bases). Germline-derived CDR1 and CDR2 are MNHNS and SASEGT. The CDR3 is 16 amino acids. The CDR3 DNA sequence: TGTGCCGGCAGTGAAAGGTTGGGGACGGAGGGATACGAGCAGTACTTC. It yields the protein CAGSERLGTEGYEQYF.

In the case of this clonotype: Mismatch with germline at one junction end may stem from a read error. V gene TRBV23-1 combines with J gene TRBJ2-7; D unclear. TRBV23-1 is identified as an open reading frame with a role that is uncertain. The CDR3 contains 12 residues. The CDR3 is CASSLRFHEQYF. DNA of the CDR3: TGCGCCAGTAGTCTGAGATTCCACGAGCAATACTTC.

The rearrangement links TRBV30 to TRBJ1-2, with D possibly being TRBD1 (6 bases). The CDR3 runs to 15 residues. Germline loops: CDR1 GTSNPN, CDR2 SVGIG (reference sequence). V was cut by 6 bases and J by 8 bases, with 25 bases left in between. The CDR3 spells CACPGWTESVDGYTF. The CDR3 DNA reads as TGTGCCTGCCCCGGCTGGACAGAGTCGGTGGACGGCTACACCTTC.

Notes on this clonotype: Given a much more abundant clone one base away, this may be a read error. CDR3 bases: TGCGCCAGCAGCTTTGGGACATCTAACACCGGGGAGCTGTTTTTT. This translates into CASSFGTSNTGELFF. The genes are TRBV5-1 and TRBJ2-2; weak D call: TRBD1 (6 bases). V lost 2 bases and J lost 2, with 10 bases in between. The CDR3 extends over 15 amino acids. The germline CDR1 and CDR2 sequences are SGHRS and YFSETQ.

Notes on this clonotype: Given a much more abundant clone one base away, this may be a read error. The chain has TRBV30 and TRBJ1-1; D call uncertain. Trimming took 0 bases from V and 4 from J, leaving 6 bases between them. Germline CDR1 GTSNPN, CDR2 SVGIG (reference sequence). This CDR3 spans 12 amino acids. In DNA form, the CDR3 reads TGTGCCTGGAGTGTAGGCCGCACTGAAGCTTTCTTT. Translated: CAWSVGRTEAFF.

This clonotype is a singleton in its sample. The chain couples TRBV11-2 to TRBJ1-2; TRBD1 aligns across 8 bases. CDR3 length: 15 amino acids. Germline V gene lookup returns CDR1 SGHAT and CDR2 FQNNGV. CDR3 sequence (DNA): TGTGCTAGGAGCTCCTCAATCACAGGGGGAGGAGGCTACACCTTC. Translating it yields CARSSSITGGGGYTF. Full variable domain (remainder filled in from reference TRBV11-2 and TRBJ1-2): EAGVAQSPRYKIIEKRQSVAFWCNPISGHATLYWYQQILGQGPKLLIQFQNNGVVDDSQLPKDRFSAERLKGVDSTLKIQPAKLEDSAVYLCARSSSITGGGGYTFGSGTRLTVV.

Turning to this clonotype: An end of the junction differs from the germline gene, which may be a read error. This rearrangement joins TRBV12-3 or TRBV12-4 to TRBJ2-1; tentatively, D is TRBD1 (6 bases). The CDR3 has 13 residues. The CDR3 DNA sequence: TGTGCCAGCAATCTCGGACAGAACAATGAGCAGATTTTC. It translates to CASNLGQNNEQIF.

The chain links TRBV4-1 to TRBJ1-5; possible D gene TRBD1, 5 bases. Trimming shortened V by 7 bases and J by 4 bases, and 17 bases separated the two germline ends. The CDR3 consists of 15 residues. Germline V gene data show CDR1 as MGHRA and CDR2 as YSYEKL. This CDR3 reads CASNPMEGSNQPQHF. CDR3 DNA sequence: TGCGCCAGCAATCCCATGGAGGGGAGTAATCAGCCCCAGCATTTT.

In regard to this clonotype: Mismatch with germline at one junction end may stem from a read error. This rearrangement joins TRBV4-2 to TRBJ2-1; the match to TRBD1 covers 8 bases. The CDR3 extends over 16 amino acids. CDR1 LGHNA and CDR2 YNFKEQ come from the germline V gene. CDR3 loop: CGSSPRTGSGVNEQFF. The CDR3 coding sequence is TGTGGCAGCAGCCCACGGACAGGGTCAGGTGTCAATGAGCAGTTCTTC.